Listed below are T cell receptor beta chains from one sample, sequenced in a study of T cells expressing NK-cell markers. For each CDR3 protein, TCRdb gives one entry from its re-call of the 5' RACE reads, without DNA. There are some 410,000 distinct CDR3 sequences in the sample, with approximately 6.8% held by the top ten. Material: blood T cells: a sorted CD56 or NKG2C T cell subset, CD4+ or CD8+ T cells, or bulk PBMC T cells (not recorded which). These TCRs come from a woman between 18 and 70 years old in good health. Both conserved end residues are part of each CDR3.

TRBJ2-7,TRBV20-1,CSAEGQGRYEQYF
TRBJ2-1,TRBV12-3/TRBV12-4,CASKSGNEQFF
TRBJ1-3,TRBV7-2,CASSLVNTDTIYF
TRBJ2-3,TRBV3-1,CASSHTSGRPTQYF
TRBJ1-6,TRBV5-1,CASSPGQGEWSPLHF
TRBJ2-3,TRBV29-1,CSGTPSGPSAQYF
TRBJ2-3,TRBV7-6,CASSLGPWGTDTQYF
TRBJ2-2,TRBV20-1,CSARSHLAGGGTGELFF
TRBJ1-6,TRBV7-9,CASRDSRGHFSPLHF
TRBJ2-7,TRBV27,CASSFFRTGTPYEQYF
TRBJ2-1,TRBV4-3,CASSRQGVYNEQFF
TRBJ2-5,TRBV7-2,CASSFFQETQYF
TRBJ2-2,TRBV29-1,CSGWTLNTGELFF
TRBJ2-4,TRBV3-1,CASSQGTGLQYF
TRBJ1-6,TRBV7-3,CASSSGQGSNSPLHF
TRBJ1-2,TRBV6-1,CASLEPRYYGYTF